This is a list of T cell receptor beta chains from one sample in a study of T-cell reconstitution after alpha-beta-depleted transplantation in children. TCRdb re-analysed the PCR reads in MiXCR, keeping a single row per CDR3 protein. The top ten hold approximately 3% of the sample, which has about 540,000 distinct CDR3 sequences, 15% to 20% seen once. The sequencing used PBMCs from the stem cell graft donor, collected from the stem cell graft. Source of these receptors: a human donor who donated a stem cell graft to a child with acute lymphoblastic leukemia. Both conserved end residues are part of each CDR3. Each record gives: clone size, V gene, D gene, J gene, CDR3 DNA, CDR3 protein. The D gene is left open where the match is weak. Clone size is stated in some rows and not others, as once, few, many or a class when expanded.

abundance: -
v_gene: TRBV5-4
d_gene: TRBD2
j_gene: TRBJ2-2
CDR3nt: TGTGCCAGCAGCCCCTTGGAGCGGGGAAACACCGGGGAGCTGTTTTTT
CDR3aa: CASSPLERGNTGELFF

abundance: -
v_gene: TRBV6-5
d_gene: -
j_gene: TRBJ2-3
CDR3nt: TGTGCCAGCAGTTACAGGTCGGGCGTGCAGACAGATACGCAGTATTTT
CDR3aa: CASSYRSGVQTDTQYF

abundance: -
v_gene: TRBV5-5
d_gene: -
j_gene: TRBJ2-3
CDR3nt: TGTGCCAGCAGCTTGTTTGGGAGTGGGGGCACAGATACGCAGTATTTT
CDR3aa: CASSLFGSGGTDTQYF

abundance: few
v_gene: TRBV5-1
d_gene: -
j_gene: TRBJ2-2
CDR3nt: TGCGCCAGCAGCTTGGGTTTCGGAATCGGGGAGCTGTTTTTT
CDR3aa: CASSLGFGIGELFF

abundance: few
v_gene: TRBV5-1
d_gene: TRBD2
j_gene: TRBJ2-7
CDR3nt: TGCGCCAGCAGCCTTGGAGGGACTAGCGTCTCCTACGAGCAGTACTTC
CDR3aa: CASSLGGTSVSYEQYF

abundance: few
v_gene: TRBV12-3/TRBV12-4
d_gene: -
j_gene: TRBJ2-1
CDR3nt: TGTGCCAGCAGTCCCCTCGGTTTCTGGATGTTCTTC
CDR3aa: CASSPLGFWMFF

abundance: few
v_gene: TRBV2
d_gene: -
j_gene: TRBJ2-7
CDR3nt: TGTGCCAGCAGTGTAGGGCGTCTCTACGAGCAGTACTTC
CDR3aa: CASSVGRLYEQYF

abundance: -
v_gene: TRBV5-1
d_gene: -
j_gene: TRBJ2-2
CDR3nt: TGCGCCAGCAGCTTGGCATATGTGACCTCGGACACCGGGGAGCTGTTTTTT
CDR3aa: CASSLAYVTSDTGELFF

abundance: few
v_gene: TRBV12-3/TRBV12-4
d_gene: TRBD1
j_gene: TRBJ2-1
CDR3nt: TGTGCCAGCGGAAACAGGGGGCATGAGCAGTTCTTC
CDR3aa: CASGNRGHEQFF

abundance: -
v_gene: TRBV3-1
d_gene: TRBD2
j_gene: TRBJ2-1
CDR3nt: TGTGCCAGCAGCCAAGCAGGCAGCGGGAGGGCCTATGAGCAGTTCTTC
CDR3aa: CASSQAGSGRAYEQFF

abundance: few
v_gene: TRBV27
d_gene: -
j_gene: TRBJ2-1
CDR3nt: TGTGCCAGCAGTTTCAGGGCTGAAGAACAGTTCTTC
CDR3aa: CASSFRAEEQFF

abundance: few
v_gene: TRBV5-1
d_gene: -
j_gene: TRBJ1-2
CDR3nt: TGCGCCAGCAGCTTGGCGGCTGTGTATGGCTACACCTTC
CDR3aa: CASSLAAVYGYTF

abundance: -
v_gene: TRBV29-1
d_gene: -
j_gene: TRBJ2-5
CDR3nt: TGCAGCGGTGGGGTAGGTGGATTACAAGAGACCCAGTACTTC
CDR3aa: CSGGVGGLQETQYF

abundance: -
v_gene: TRBV5-1
d_gene: TRBD1
j_gene: TRBJ2-2
CDR3nt: TGCGCCAGCAGCAGGAAGGGACAGGGGGCGACTTCGAACACCGGGGAGCTGTTTTTT
CDR3aa: CASSRKGQGATSNTGELFF

abundance: -
v_gene: TRBV10-3
d_gene: TRBD2
j_gene: TRBJ2-7
CDR3nt: TGTGCCATCAGTGGGCCGGTAGCGGGAGGGACCTACGAGCAGTACTTC
CDR3aa: CAISGPVAGGTYEQYF

abundance: -
v_gene: TRBV20-1
d_gene: TRBD2
j_gene: TRBJ2-7
CDR3nt: TGCAGTGCTCCAACGGGGGGGTTTTTGGACGAGCAGTACTTC
CDR3aa: CSAPTGGFLDEQYF

abundance: -
v_gene: TRBV25-1
d_gene: TRBD1
j_gene: TRBJ2-7
CDR3nt: TGTGCCAGCGGGACAGCTTACTCCTACGAGCAGTACTTC
CDR3aa: CASGTAYSYEQYF

abundance: few
v_gene: TRBV30
d_gene: TRBD2
j_gene: TRBJ2-7
CDR3nt: TGTGCCTTAACTCCGACGAGCGGGACCTCCTACGAGCAGTACTTC
CDR3aa: CALTPTSGTSYEQYF

abundance: few
v_gene: TRBV5-1
d_gene: TRBD2
j_gene: TRBJ2-7
CDR3nt: TGCGCCAGCAGCCCCAGCGGGAGCAACTATCTCTACGAGCAGTACTTC
CDR3aa: CASSPSGSNYLYEQYF

abundance: few
v_gene: TRBV27
d_gene: TRBD1
j_gene: TRBJ2-7
CDR3nt: TGTGCCAGCAGTTCGACGGGACAGGTCACCTCCTACGAGCAGTACTTC
CDR3aa: CASSSTGQVTSYEQYF

abundance: -
v_gene: TRBV7-2
d_gene: TRBD1
j_gene: TRBJ1-1
CDR3nt: TGTGCCAGCAGCTTAGTTGGGAGGGGGCGGATCACTGAAGCTTTCTTT
CDR3aa: CASSLVGRGRITEAFF

abundance: -
v_gene: TRBV5-1
d_gene: TRBD1
j_gene: TRBJ1-3
CDR3nt: TGCGCCAGCAGCCCGACGGACAGGGACGGAAACACCATATATTTT
CDR3aa: CASSPTDRDGNTIYF

abundance: -
v_gene: TRBV7-9
d_gene: TRBD1
j_gene: TRBJ1-2
CDR3nt: TGTGCCAGCAGCTTAGGTCCGGACAGGGACTATGGCTACACCTTC
CDR3aa: CASSLGPDRDYGYTF

abundance: -
v_gene: TRBV20-1
d_gene: TRBD2
j_gene: TRBJ2-2
CDR3nt: TGCAGTGCCCCGGTGGGACTAGCGGCTAACACCGGGGAGCTGTTTTTT
CDR3aa: CSAPVGLAANTGELFF

abundance: few
v_gene: TRBV7-9
d_gene: TRBD1
j_gene: TRBJ2-7
CDR3nt: TGTGCCAGCAGCTTAAAATGGCCGGGACAGGGGCCCTACGAGCAGTACTTC
CDR3aa: CASSLKWPGQGPYEQYF

abundance: few
v_gene: TRBV27
d_gene: -
j_gene: TRBJ2-7
CDR3nt: TGTGCCAGCAGTTTATCTGCCCCGGTGACTTTCCTCTCCTACGAGCAGTACTTC
CDR3aa: CASSLSAPVTFLSYEQYF

abundance: many
v_gene: TRBV12-3/TRBV12-4
d_gene: -
j_gene: TRBJ2-3
CDR3nt: TGTGCCAGCAAGGGGACATTTGGCACAGATACGCAGTATTTT
CDR3aa: CASKGTFGTDTQYF

abundance: -
v_gene: TRBV5-6
d_gene: TRBD2
j_gene: TRBJ2-3
CDR3nt: TGTGCCAGCAGCTCCAGCGGGGCCTACACAGATACGCAGTATTTT
CDR3aa: CASSSSGAYTDTQYF

abundance: few
v_gene: TRBV20-1
d_gene: TRBD2
j_gene: TRBJ2-1
CDR3nt: TGCAGTGCTACCGGGACTAACTCCTACAATGAGCAGTTCTTC
CDR3aa: CSATGTNSYNEQFF

abundance: few
v_gene: TRBV20-1
d_gene: -
j_gene: TRBJ2-3
CDR3nt: TGCAGTGTCAAGTCCGGGGGCAAAGATACGCAGTATTTT
CDR3aa: CSVKSGGKDTQYF

abundance: few
v_gene: TRBV27
d_gene: -
j_gene: TRBJ2-2
CDR3nt: TGTGCCAGCAGTTTTGTGGCGGAAGGGGAGCTGTTTTTT
CDR3aa: CASSFVAEGELFF

abundance: -
v_gene: TRBV19
d_gene: -
j_gene: TRBJ2-7
CDR3nt: TGTGCCAGTAGTATGGGTGGTGCCTCCTACGAGCAGTACTTC
CDR3aa: CASSMGGASYEQYF

abundance: -
v_gene: TRBV5-1
d_gene: -
j_gene: TRBJ2-6
CDR3nt: TGCGCCAGCAGCTTAAAAGGGTGGGAGGACAGTGGACTCTCTGGGGCCAACGTCCTGACTTTC
CDR3aa: CASSLKGWEDSGLSGANVLTF

abundance: -
v_gene: TRBV5-1
d_gene: -
j_gene: TRBJ2-2
CDR3nt: TGCGCCAGCAGCGACGACTACGGGGAGCTGTTTTTT
CDR3aa: CASSDDYGELFF

abundance: few
v_gene: TRBV20-1
d_gene: -
j_gene: TRBJ2-7
CDR3nt: TGCAGTGCTAGTCAGGCCTACGAGCAGTACTTC
CDR3aa: CSASQAYEQYF

abundance: few
v_gene: TRBV9
d_gene: -
j_gene: TRBJ1-2
CDR3nt: TGTGCCAGCAGCGTAGAGGGGGGGCAGATCGGCTATGGCTACACCTTC
CDR3aa: CASSVEGGQIGYGYTF

abundance: -
v_gene: TRBV5-6
d_gene: -
j_gene: TRBJ2-3
CDR3nt: TGTGCCAGCAGCCGCGGACTGTTGGACACAGATACGCAGTATTTT
CDR3aa: CASSRGLLDTDTQYF

abundance: few
v_gene: TRBV5-1
d_gene: -
j_gene: TRBJ2-1
CDR3nt: TGCGCCAGCAGCTTGGGCATCGGCAGGGCATCTTTGGATGAGCAGTTCTTC
CDR3aa: CASSLGIGRASLDEQFF

abundance: -
v_gene: TRBV9
d_gene: -
j_gene: TRBJ2-7
CDR3nt: TGTGCCAGCAGCTCAACTACTACTCCATCCCCCTACGAGCAGTACTTC
CDR3aa: CASSSTTTPSPYEQYF

abundance: few
v_gene: TRBV3-1
d_gene: -
j_gene: TRBJ2-7
CDR3nt: TGTGCCAGCGGGCACTCCTACGAGCAGTACTTC
CDR3aa: CASGHSYEQYF

abundance: -
v_gene: TRBV20-1
d_gene: -
j_gene: TRBJ2-2
CDR3nt: TGCAGTGCTAGAGATAGGGGCTACGGGGAGCTGTTTTTT
CDR3aa: CSARDRGYGELFF

abundance: many
v_gene: TRBV7-9
d_gene: -
j_gene: TRBJ2-3
CDR3nt: TGTGCCAGCAGCTCGGTACAGGGCAAGGGCACAGATACGCAGTATTTT
CDR3aa: CASSSVQGKGTDTQYF

abundance: -
v_gene: TRBV9
d_gene: -
j_gene: TRBJ1-4
CDR3nt: TGTGCCAGTGGGGGGCGGAAAAATGAAAAACTGTTTTTT
CDR3aa: CASGGRKNEKLFF

abundance: -
v_gene: TRBV5-1
d_gene: -
j_gene: TRBJ2-3
CDR3nt: TGCGCCAGCACCTTTTTGGATACGCAGTATTTT
CDR3aa: CASTFLDTQYF

abundance: few
v_gene: TRBV7-2
d_gene: -
j_gene: TRBJ2-3
CDR3nt: TGTGCCAGCAGCTTGGGGGTGGGCACGGGCACAGATACGCAGTATTTT
CDR3aa: CASSLGVGTGTDTQYF

abundance: many
v_gene: TRBV5-1
d_gene: TRBD1
j_gene: TRBJ1-1
CDR3nt: TGTGCCAGCAGCACCGGGACAGCAAACACTGAAGCTTTCTTT
CDR3aa: CASSTGTANTEAFF

abundance: -
v_gene: TRBV27
d_gene: -
j_gene: TRBJ2-2
CDR3nt: TGTGCCACCAGCGTTATGGCCCTGAACACCGGGGAGCTGTTTTTT
CDR3aa: CATSVMALNTGELFF

abundance: few
v_gene: TRBV9
d_gene: TRBD2
j_gene: TRBJ2-3
CDR3nt: TGTGCCAGCAGCGTAAGCGGGAGAGCCGGAGATACGCAGTATTTT
CDR3aa: CASSVSGRAGDTQYF

abundance: -
v_gene: TRBV6-1
d_gene: -
j_gene: TRBJ2-3
CDR3nt: TGTGCCAGCAGGAGAAGGGGGGGTCATAGCGCAGATACGCAGTATTTT
CDR3aa: CASRRRGGHSADTQYF

abundance: -
v_gene: TRBV20-1
d_gene: -
j_gene: TRBJ2-1
CDR3nt: TGCAGTGCCAGAGGGGACCGAGCGGTAGATGAGCAGTTCTTC
CDR3aa: CSARGDRAVDEQFF

abundance: -
v_gene: TRBV15
d_gene: TRBD1
j_gene: TRBJ2-1
CDR3nt: TGTGCCACCAGCATCTCTTTCAGGGTTGGGACAGTGAGGACCTACAATGAGCAGTTCTTC
CDR3aa: CATSISFRVGTVRTYNEQFF

abundance: -
v_gene: TRBV5-6
d_gene: TRBD1
j_gene: TRBJ1-5
CDR3nt: TGTGCCAGCAGCCAGACAGGGGATTATAGCAATCAGCCCCAGCATTTT
CDR3aa: CASSQTGDYSNQPQHF

abundance: -
v_gene: TRBV5-5
d_gene: -
j_gene: TRBJ2-1
CDR3nt: TGTGCCAGCAGCTCCGGGTGGGGCCACAATGAGCAGTTCTTC
CDR3aa: CASSSGWGHNEQFF

abundance: -
v_gene: TRBV3-1
d_gene: -
j_gene: TRBJ1-1
CDR3nt: TGTGCCAGCAGCCAAGACCCAAACCCGTATAACACTGAAGCTTTCTTT
CDR3aa: CASSQDPNPYNTEAFF

abundance: few
v_gene: TRBV6-1
d_gene: -
j_gene: TRBJ2-5
CDR3nt: TGTGCTAGCAGGCGGGGAGTGGGGCAAGAGACCCAGTACTTC
CDR3aa: CASRRGVGQETQYF

abundance: -
v_gene: TRBV7-8
d_gene: TRBD2
j_gene: TRBJ2-5
CDR3nt: TGTGCCAGCCACGCCGGGGGGGAACAAGAGACCCAGTACTTC
CDR3aa: CASHAGGEQETQYF

abundance: -
v_gene: TRBV29-1
d_gene: -
j_gene: TRBJ1-2
CDR3nt: TGCAGCACCACCGGCTACACCTTC
CDR3aa: CSTTGYTF